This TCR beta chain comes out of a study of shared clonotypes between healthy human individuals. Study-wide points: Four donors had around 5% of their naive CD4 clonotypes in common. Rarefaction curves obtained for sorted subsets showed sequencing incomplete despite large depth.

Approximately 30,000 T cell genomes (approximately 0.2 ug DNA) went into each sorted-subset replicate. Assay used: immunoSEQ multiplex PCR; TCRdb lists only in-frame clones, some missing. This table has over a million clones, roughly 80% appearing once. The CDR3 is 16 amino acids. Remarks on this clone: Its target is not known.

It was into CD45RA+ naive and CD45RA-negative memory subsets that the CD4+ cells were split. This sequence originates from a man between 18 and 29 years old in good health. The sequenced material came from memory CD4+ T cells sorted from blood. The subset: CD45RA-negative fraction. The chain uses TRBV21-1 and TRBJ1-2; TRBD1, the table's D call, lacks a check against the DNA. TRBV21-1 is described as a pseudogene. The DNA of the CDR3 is TGTGCCAGCAGCAAAAAGGGGACATTACGAGCATATGGCTACACCTTC. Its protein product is CASSKKGTLRAYGYTF.